The 8 T cell receptor beta chains given below trace back to one sample, sequenced in a study of human T cells and chemical hapten exposure (dated by TCRdb to about 2021). Receptor amplification or capture employed RACE. The sequencing machine was a NextSeq 500. TCRdb passed the public sequencing reads through fastp at Q25 and MiXCR, retaining productive beta sequences. Merged by CDR3 protein, the rows form single entries marked with the most common genes and DNA. Within this sample are about 140,000 distinct CDR3 sequences, with approximately 10% of them counted one time only. Together, the top ten hold around 1.4% of the sample. Interpreted using the paper, the time point label stands for: patch test 2, 6 weeks after DPC sensitization. According to the study, the label for this sample's treatment or condition signals: therapeutic diphenylcyclopropenone sensitization with weekly scalp DPC. The sample consisted of whole blood, taken in connection with sensitization to the hapten diphenylcyclopropenone (DPC). The receptors were gathered from a woman aged 45-65 years with alopecia areata. Some clones in this sample may be carry-over from other donors' samples.

This clonotype was recorded many times. The gene calls are TRBV27 and TRBJ1-1; the D is unclear. This CDR3 region has 13 residues. Germline V gene lookup returns CDR1 MNHEY and CDR2 SMNVEV (reference sequence). Trimming removed 0 bases at V and 3 bases at J, with 5 bases between. The CDR3 nucleotides are TGTGCCAGCAGTTTATCTGGGGACACTGAAGCTTTCTTT. It translates to CASSLSGDTEAFF.

V and J are TRBV7-9 and TRBJ1-1, with TRBD1 as a possible D gene (5 bases). Between the trimmed V and J ends, which lost 6 bases and 0 bases, there was a span of 17 bases. The CDR3 runs to 16 residues. Germline values: CDR1 SEHNR, CDR2 FQNEAQ (reference sequence). The CDR3 DNA is TGTGCCAGCAGGATCGGGGCAGGGCACATGAACACTGAAGCTTTCTTT. Its protein is CASRIGAGHMNTEAFF.

This rearrangement joins TRBV6-2 or TRBV6-3 to TRBJ2-2, with no clear D. The CDR3 totals 14 residues. The germline V gene encodes CDR1 MNHEY and CDR2 SVGEGT. Trimming removed 1 base at V and 3 bases at J, with 6 bases between. The DNA of the CDR3 is TGTGCCAGCAGTTACTTACACCACACCGGGGAGCTGTTTTTT. Encoded protein: CASSYLHHTGELFF.

This clonotype has just a few counts. The rearrangement uses TRBV30 and TRBJ2-2, with TRBD2 matching 11 bases. Losses at the gene ends were 5 bases for V and 4 bases for J; bases not matched to a gene: 9. Germline V lookup: CDR1 GTSNPN, CDR2 SVGIG (reference sequence). This CDR3 is built from 16 residues. The CDR3 bases are TGTGCCTGGCGACTAGCGGGACGGCGGAGCACCGGGGAGCTGTTTTTT. Translating gives CAWRLAGRRSTGELFF.

This clonotype was seen ten or more times. V is TRBV27 and J is TRBJ2-3; TRBD1 is a possible D gene (6 bases). Germline V CDR1 and CDR2: MNHEY, SMNVEV (reference sequence). This CDR3 is built from 14 residues. V shed 6 bases and J shed 5 bases, with 15 bases lying between them. The CDR3 DNA reads TGTGCCAGCAGAGGGGCAGGGGTGAAAGATACGCAGTATTTT. It codes for CASRGAGVKDTQYF.

This clonotype has more than one count but fewer than ten. This sequence joins TRBV11-2 and TRBJ1-1; 7 nucleotides align to TRBD1. This CDR3 spans 20 amino acids. Germline loops: CDR1 SGHAT, CDR2 FQNNGV. V dropped 2 bases and J dropped 1; count of bases not matched to a gene: 19. CDR3 DNA sequence: TGTGCCAGCAGCTTACCCCGAAGTCAGGGGGGCGCGAAAAAGAACACTGAAGCTTTCTTT. Translated, it gives CASSLPRSQGGAKKNTEAFF.

This clonotype was detected many times. CDR3: CASTDLRSNQPQHF. The CDR3 nucleotides read TGTGCCAGCACCGACCTAAGAAGCAATCAGCCCCAGCATTTT. This chain connects TRBV27 to TRBJ1-5; D unresolved. Deletions cut 7 bases from V and 1 base from J, with 11 bases between. The germline CDR1 and CDR2 sequences are MNHEY and SMNVEV (reference sequence). The CDR3 is 14 residues long.

This clonotype was recorded a few times. The chain joins TRBV12-3 or TRBV12-4 to TRBJ1-2, with TRBD1 as a possible D gene (6 bases). The V and J ends lost 5 bases and 2 bases respectively, with 9 bases between them. The CDR3 consists of 13 residues. CDR3 nucleotide sequence: TGTGCCAGCAGTCCCACAGGGAACTATGGCTACACCTTC. Translated, it gives CASSPTGNYGYTF.